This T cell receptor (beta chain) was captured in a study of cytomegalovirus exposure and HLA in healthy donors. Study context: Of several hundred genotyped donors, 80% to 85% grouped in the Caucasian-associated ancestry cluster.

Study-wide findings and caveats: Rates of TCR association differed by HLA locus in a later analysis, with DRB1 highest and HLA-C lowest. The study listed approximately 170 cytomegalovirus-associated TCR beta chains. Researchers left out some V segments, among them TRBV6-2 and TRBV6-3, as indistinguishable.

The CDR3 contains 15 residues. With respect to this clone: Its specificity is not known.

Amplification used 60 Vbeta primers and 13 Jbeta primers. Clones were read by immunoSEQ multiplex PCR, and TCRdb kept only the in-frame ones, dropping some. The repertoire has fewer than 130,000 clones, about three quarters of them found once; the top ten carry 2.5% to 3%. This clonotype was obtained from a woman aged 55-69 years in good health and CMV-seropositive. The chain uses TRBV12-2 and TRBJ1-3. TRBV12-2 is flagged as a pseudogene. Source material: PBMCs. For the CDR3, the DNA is TGTGCAAGTCGCTTAGAGGGGGGGGATGGAAACACCATATATTTT. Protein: CASRLEGGDGNTIYF.